Presented here are 9 T cell receptor beta chains from one specimen sequenced in a study of cytomegalovirus exposure and HLA in healthy donors. Here immunoSEQ multiplex PCR was the method, and the copy in TCRdb shows in-frame clones only, minus some. The sample gives 200,000 to 250,000 clones, 87% of which show up once; 1.5% to 2.5% is in the top ten. The material sequenced was PBMCs. These receptors were obtained from a woman between 18 and 30 years old in good health and CMV-seropositive.

The V gene is TRBV27, the J gene TRBJ1-1; a weak D match, TRBD1 (6 bases). The length of the CDR3 is 14 residues. Looked up from germline, CDR1 is MNHEY and CDR2 is SMNVEV (reference sequence). Trimming left V 7 bases short and J 1 base short, with 13 bases between. CDR3 DNA sequence: TGTGCCAGCACCCCAGGGGTAAAGAACACTGAAGCTTTCTTT. It codes for CASTPGVKNTEAFF.

The chain uses TRBV29-1 and TRBJ2-5; the D is unclear. CDR3 length equals 14 residues. V lost 1 base, J lost 5 bases, and 14 bases lay in between. Germline V gene data show CDR1 as SQVTM and CDR2 as ANQGSEA. The CDR3 DNA reads TGCAGCGTTGAAGGGCCGGAGAGCTGGGAGACCCAGTACTTC. Protein sequence: CSVEGPESWETQYF.

This clone was counted a few times. The J gene is TRBJ1-1, the V gene TRBV28; maybe TRBD1 (5 bases). The length of the CDR3 is 14 residues. Germline values: CDR1 MDHEN, CDR2 SYDVKM. Trimming removed 2 bases at V and 2 bases at J, with 9 bases between. The chain's CDR3 is CASSLVGLNTEAFF. The CDR3 DNA follows: TGTGCCAGCAGTTTAGTGGGACTTAACACTGAAGCTTTCTTT.

The chain recombines TRBV7-9 with TRBJ2-7; tentatively, D is TRBD1 (6 bases). The CDR3 sequence is 18 residues long. CDR1 and CDR2 from the germline V gene are SEHNR and FQNEAQ (reference sequence). Trimming stripped 1 base from V and 0 bases from J, with 19 bases between. CDR3 amino acids: CASSLETLGTLDSYEQYF. Here the CDR3 DNA reads TGTGCCAGCAGCTTAGAAACTCTCGGGACACTGGACTCCTACGAGCAGTACTTC. Complete variable domain (other parts from reference TRBV7-9 and TRBJ2-7): DTGVSQNPRHKITKRGQNVTFRCDPISEHNRLYWYRQTLGQGPEFLTYFQNEAQLEKSRLLSDRFSAERPKGSFSTLEIQRTEQGDSAMYLCASSLETLGTLDSYEQYFGPGTRLTVT.

The rearrangement joins TRBV19 to TRBJ2-7; a weak D match, TRBD1 (6 bases). There are 16 residues in the CDR3. V lost 3 bases and J 5 bases, leaving 20 bases between the germline ends. Looked up from germline, CDR1 is LNHDA and CDR2 is SQIVND (reference sequence). In DNA, the CDR3 is TGTGCCAGTAGTATGGACCGCGGAAGGGGGAGCGACGAGCAGTACTTC. Protein: CASSMDRGRGSDEQYF.

The rearrangement uses TRBV6-1 and TRBJ1-3; D ambiguous. Germline values: CDR1 MNHNS, CDR2 SASEGT. There are 17 residues in the CDR3. V lost 1 base, J lost 3 bases, and 16 bases lay in between. The CDR3 is CASSEESDSLGGNTIYF. The CDR3 DNA is TGTGCCAGCAGTGAAGAGTCGGATAGCTTGGGTGGAAACACCATATATTTT.

V is TRBV4-1 and J is TRBJ1-1; possibly TRBD1 for D (6 bases). The V end lost 1 base, the J end lost 0 bases, and 15 bases lay between the germline ends. There are 17 residues in the CDR3. Per the germline V gene, CDR1 is MGHRA and CDR2 is YSYEKL. This CDR3 is CASSQVSTGPMNTEAFF. The CDR3 DNA reads TGCGCCAGCAGCCAAGTAAGTACAGGGCCCATGAACACTGAAGCTTTCTTT.

The gene calls are TRBV28 and TRBJ2-7, with 11 nucleotides matching TRBD2. CDR3 length: 14 residues. The ends lost 5 bases at V and 6 bases at J; junction bases unmatched: 6. The germline V gene encodes CDR1 MDHEN and CDR2 SYDVKM. DNA for the CDR3: TGTGCCAGCAGTGACACTAGCGGGAGCACCGAGCAGTACTTC. Encoded protein: CASSDTSGSTEQYF.

This clone was counted between two and nine times. The gene calls are TRBV29-1 and TRBJ1-1, with no clear D. The V end lost 1 base, the J end lost 1 base, and 4 bases lay between the germline ends. Per the germline V gene, CDR1 is SQVTM and CDR2 is ANQGSEA. This CDR3 has 12 residues. DNA for the CDR3: TGCAGCGTTGAAGCAGGGAACACTGAAGCTTTCTTT. It is translated as CSVEAGNTEAFF.